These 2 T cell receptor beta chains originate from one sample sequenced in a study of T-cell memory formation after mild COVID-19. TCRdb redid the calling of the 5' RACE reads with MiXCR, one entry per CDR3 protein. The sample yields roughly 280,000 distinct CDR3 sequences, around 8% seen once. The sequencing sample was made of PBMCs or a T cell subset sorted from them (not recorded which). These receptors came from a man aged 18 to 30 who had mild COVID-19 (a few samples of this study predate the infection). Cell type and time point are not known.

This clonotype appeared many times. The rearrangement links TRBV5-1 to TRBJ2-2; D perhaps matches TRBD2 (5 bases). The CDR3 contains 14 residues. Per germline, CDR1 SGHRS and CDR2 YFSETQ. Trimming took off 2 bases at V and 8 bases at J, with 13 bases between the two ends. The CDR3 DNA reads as TGCGCCAGCAGCTTTGACTACGGAGATGGGGAGCTGTTTTTT. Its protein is CASSFDYGDGELFF. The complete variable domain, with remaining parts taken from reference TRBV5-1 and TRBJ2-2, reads KAGVTQTPRYLIKTRGQQVTLSCSPISGHRSVSWYQQTPGQGLQFLFEYFSETQRNKGNFPGRFSGRQFSNSRSEMNVSTLELGDSALYLCASSFDYGDGELFFGEGSRLTVL.

The DNA for the CDR3 is TGTGCCATCAGTTCCAGGGAAGGGGGTAACACTGAAGCTTTCTTT. This translates into CAISSREGGNTEAFF. The V gene is TRBV10-3, the J gene TRBJ1-1, with D maybe TRBD1 (6 bases). The CDR3 extends over 15 amino acids. Germline lookup yields CDR1 ENHRY and CDR2 SYGVKD. The ends were cut back, 5 bases at V and 2 bases at J, with 15 bases in the middle.